Here is one T cell receptor beta chain with its context. Its antigen is not known. The data are from a study of PD-1 blockade in classical Hodgkin lymphoma. The table came from immunoSEQ multiplex PCR; TCRdb's copy has only in-frame clones and leaves some out. Among tens of thousands of clones, around 80% were seen once, and the ten largest hold just under 9.5%. General study points: Patients excluded were those beginning nivolumab under 1 year after ASCT.

Germline CDR1 and CDR2: MNHEY and SVGAGI. Trimming removed 4 bases at V and 3 bases at J, with 7 bases between. This CDR3 contains 13 residues. Time point here: cycle 4 day 1 (C4D1), after around six weeks of nivolumab. Every one of the patients relapsed after autologous stem cell transplantation (brentuximab vedotin exposure was variable). The chain recombines TRBV6-5 with TRBJ1-5; TRBD1 is a possible D gene (5 bases). The input for sequencing was peripheral blood mononuclear cells (PBMCs), taken before the fourth cycle of nivolumab. The TCR originated in a human donor with classical Hodgkin lymphoma. The CDR3 here is CASSWGSNQPQHF. The CDR3, as DNA: TGTGCCAGCAGTTGGGGGTCCAATCAGCCCCAGCATTTT.